The T cell receptor beta chain described here comes from a study of neurological immune-mediated disorders. TCRdb recomputed calls from the 5' RACE reads with MiXCR, one row per CDR3 protein. This table holds approximately 37,000 distinct CDR3 sequences, about 4.1% found once. This clonotype was counted once. The sequencing input was PBMCs. This TCR came from a man between 25 and 39 years old with multiple sclerosis.

The DNA of the CDR3 is TGCAGCGTCGCCCAGGGGGGTGAAAAACTGTTTTTT. It specifies CSVAQGGEKLFF. The chain combines TRBV29-1 with TRBJ1-4; 7 bases are a match to TRBD1. CDR3 length equals 12 residues. V was clipped by 6 bases and J by 7 bases; unmatched bases: 5. The germline V gene encodes CDR1 SQVTM and CDR2 ANQGSEA.